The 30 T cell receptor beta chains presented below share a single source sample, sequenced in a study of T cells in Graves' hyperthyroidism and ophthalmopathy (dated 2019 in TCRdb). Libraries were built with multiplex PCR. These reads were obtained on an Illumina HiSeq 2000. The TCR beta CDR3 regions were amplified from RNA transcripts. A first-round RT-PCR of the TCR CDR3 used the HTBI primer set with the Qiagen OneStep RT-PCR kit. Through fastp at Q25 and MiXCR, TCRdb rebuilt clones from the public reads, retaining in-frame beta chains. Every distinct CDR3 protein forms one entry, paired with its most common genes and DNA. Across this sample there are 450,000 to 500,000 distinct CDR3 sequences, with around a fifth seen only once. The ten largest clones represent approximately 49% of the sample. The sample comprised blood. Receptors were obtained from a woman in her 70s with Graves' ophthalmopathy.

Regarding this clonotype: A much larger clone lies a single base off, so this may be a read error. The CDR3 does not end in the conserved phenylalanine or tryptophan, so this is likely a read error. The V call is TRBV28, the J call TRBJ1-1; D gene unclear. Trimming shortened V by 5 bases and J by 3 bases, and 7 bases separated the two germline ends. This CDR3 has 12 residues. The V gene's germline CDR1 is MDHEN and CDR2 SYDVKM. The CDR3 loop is CASSGPYTEAFL. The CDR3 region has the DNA TGTGCCAGCAGTGGGCCGTACACTGAAGCTTTCCTT.

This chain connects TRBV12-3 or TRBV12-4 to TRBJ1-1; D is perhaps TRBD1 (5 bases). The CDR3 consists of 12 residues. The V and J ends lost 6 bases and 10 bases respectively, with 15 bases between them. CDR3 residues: CASSYTSGRAFF. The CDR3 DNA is TGTGCCAGCAGCTACACCTCAGGGCGAGCTTTCTTT.

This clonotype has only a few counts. The CDR3 spells CASRRASKGNTIYF. In DNA, the CDR3 is TGTGCCAGCAGAAGAGCTTCGAAGGGAAACACCATATATTTT. The chain couples TRBV6-1 to TRBJ1-3; D uncertain. The V gene lost 6 bases and the J gene lost 4 bases, with 13 bases spanning the gap. Germline V gene data show CDR1 as MNHNS and CDR2 as SASEGT. CDR3 length: 14 amino acids.

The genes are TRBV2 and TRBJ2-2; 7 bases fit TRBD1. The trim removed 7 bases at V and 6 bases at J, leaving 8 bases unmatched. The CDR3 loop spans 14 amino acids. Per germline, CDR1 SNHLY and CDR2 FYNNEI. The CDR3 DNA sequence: TGTGCCAGCACCAGGGGGAATGGAGCCGGGGAGCTGTTTTTT. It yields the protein CASTRGNGAGELFF.

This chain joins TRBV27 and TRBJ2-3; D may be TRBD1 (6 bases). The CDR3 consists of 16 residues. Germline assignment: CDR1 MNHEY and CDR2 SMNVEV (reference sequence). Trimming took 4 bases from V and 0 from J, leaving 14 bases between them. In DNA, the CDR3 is TGTGCCAGCAGTTCCCCCAGGGGTTCTAGCACAGATACGCAGTATTTT. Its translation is CASSSPRGSSTDTQYF.

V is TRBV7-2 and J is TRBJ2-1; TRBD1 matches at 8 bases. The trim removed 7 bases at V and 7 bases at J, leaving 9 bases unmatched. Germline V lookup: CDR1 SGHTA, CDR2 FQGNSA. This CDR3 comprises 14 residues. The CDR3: CASKPGQVGNEQFF. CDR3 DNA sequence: TGTGCCAGCAAACCGGGACAGGTAGGGAATGAGCAGTTCTTC.

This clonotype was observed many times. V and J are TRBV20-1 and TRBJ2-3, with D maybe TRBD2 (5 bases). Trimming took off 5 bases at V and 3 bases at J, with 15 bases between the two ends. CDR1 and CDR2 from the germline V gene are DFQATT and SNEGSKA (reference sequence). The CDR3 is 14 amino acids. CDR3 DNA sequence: TGCAGTGCTCCGGACTTCGTTGGAACAGATACGCAGTATTTT. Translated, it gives CSAPDFVGTDTQYF.

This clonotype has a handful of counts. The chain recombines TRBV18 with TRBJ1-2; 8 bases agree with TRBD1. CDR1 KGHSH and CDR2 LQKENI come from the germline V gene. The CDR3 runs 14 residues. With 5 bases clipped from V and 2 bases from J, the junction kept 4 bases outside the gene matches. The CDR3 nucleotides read TGTGCCAGCTCAACCGGGACAGGAAACTATGGCTACACCTTC. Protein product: CASSTGTGNYGYTF.

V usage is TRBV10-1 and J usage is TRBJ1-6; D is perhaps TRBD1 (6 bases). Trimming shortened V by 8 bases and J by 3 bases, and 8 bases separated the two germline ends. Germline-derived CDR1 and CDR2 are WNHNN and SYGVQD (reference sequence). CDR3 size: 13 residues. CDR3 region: CASQDSYNSPLHF. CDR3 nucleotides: TGCGCCAGCCAGGACAGCTATAATTCACCCCTCCACTTT.

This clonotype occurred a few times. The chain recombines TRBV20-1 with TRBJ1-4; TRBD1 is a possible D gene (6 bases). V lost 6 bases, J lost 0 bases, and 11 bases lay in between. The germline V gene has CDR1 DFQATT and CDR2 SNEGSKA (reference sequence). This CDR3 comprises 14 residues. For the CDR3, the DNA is TGCAGTGCGCCCAGGACAGCAACTAATGAAAAACTGTTTTTT. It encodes CSAPRTATNEKLFF.

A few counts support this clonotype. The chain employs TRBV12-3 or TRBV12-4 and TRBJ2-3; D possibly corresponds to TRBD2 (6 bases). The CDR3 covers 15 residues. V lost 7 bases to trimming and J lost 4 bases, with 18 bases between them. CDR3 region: CASTPRLASADTQYF. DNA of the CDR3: TGTGCCAGCACCCCGCGGCTAGCGTCGGCAGATACGCAGTATTTT.

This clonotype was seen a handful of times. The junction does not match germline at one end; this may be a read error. The CDR3 DNA is TGCGCCAGCAGCTTGGCGACCAGGGCCGAGACTAATGAAAAACTGTTTTTT. As protein: CASSLATRAETNEKLFF. The rearrangement links TRBV11-1 to TRBJ1-4, with D possibly TRBD1 on 5 matching bases. CDR1 and CDR2 (germline): SGHAT, FQDESV (reference sequence). The CDR3 sequence is 17 residues long.

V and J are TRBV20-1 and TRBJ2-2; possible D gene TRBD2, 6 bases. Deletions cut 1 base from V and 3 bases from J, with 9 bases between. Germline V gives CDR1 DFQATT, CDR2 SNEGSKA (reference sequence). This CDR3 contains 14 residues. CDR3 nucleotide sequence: TGCAGTGCTAGAGGCGGGATCGACACCGGGGAGCTGTTTTTT. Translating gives CSARGGIDTGELFF.

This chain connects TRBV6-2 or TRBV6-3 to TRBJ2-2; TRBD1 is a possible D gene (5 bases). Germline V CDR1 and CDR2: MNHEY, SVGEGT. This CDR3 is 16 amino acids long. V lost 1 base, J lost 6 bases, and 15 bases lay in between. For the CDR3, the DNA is TGTGCCAGCAGTTACTTTAAGACAGCCTCTGCCGGGGAGCTGTTTTTT. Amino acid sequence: CASSYFKTASAGELFF.

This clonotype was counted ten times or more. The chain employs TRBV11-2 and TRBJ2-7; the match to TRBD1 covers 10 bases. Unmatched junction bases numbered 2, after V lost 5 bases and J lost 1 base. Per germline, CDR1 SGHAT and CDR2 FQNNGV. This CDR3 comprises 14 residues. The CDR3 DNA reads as TGTGCCAGCAGCCAGGACAGGGGGTCCTACGAGCAGTACTTC. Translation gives CASSQDRGSYEQYF.

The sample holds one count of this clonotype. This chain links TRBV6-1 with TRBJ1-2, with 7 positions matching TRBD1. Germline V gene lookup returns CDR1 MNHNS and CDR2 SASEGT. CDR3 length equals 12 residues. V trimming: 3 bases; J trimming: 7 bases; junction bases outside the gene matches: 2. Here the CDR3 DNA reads TGTGCCAGCAGTGACGACAGGGCTGGCTACACCTTC. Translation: CASSDDRAGYTF.

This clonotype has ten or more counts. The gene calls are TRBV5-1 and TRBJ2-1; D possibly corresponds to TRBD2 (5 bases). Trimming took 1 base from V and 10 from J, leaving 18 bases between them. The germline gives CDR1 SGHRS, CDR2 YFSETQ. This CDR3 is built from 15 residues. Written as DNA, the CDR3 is TGCGCCAGCAGCTTGCAAGGTAGAGGGCTGGCGGAGCAGTTCTTC. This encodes CASSLQGRGLAEQFF.

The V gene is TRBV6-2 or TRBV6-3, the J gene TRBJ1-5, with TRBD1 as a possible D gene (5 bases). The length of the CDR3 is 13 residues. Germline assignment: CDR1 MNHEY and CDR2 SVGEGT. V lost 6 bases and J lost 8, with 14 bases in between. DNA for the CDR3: TGTGCCAGCAGCACCGCGGGGCGAGAGCCCCAGCATTTT. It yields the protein CASSTAGREPQHF.

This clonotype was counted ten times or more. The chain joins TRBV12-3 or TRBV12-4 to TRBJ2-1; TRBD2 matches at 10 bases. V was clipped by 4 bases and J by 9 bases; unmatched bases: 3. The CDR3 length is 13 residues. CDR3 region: CASSSSGRVEQFF. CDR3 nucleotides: TGTGCCAGCAGTTCCAGCGGGAGGGTTGAGCAGTTCTTC.

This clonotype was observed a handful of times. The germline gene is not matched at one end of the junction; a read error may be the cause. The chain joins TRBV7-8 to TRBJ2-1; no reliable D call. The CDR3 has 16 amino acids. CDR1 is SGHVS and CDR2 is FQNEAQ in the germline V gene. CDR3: CANSLVLVLRADEQFF. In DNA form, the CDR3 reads TGTGCCAACAGCTTAGTCTTGGTTTTAAGGGCCGATGAGCAGTTCTTC.

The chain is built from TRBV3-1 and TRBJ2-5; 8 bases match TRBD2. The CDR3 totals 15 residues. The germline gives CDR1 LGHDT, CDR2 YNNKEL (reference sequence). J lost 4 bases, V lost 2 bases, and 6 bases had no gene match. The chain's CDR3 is CASSQTHSGRETQYF. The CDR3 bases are TGTGCCAGCAGCCAAACACACAGCGGGAGAGAGACCCAGTACTTC.

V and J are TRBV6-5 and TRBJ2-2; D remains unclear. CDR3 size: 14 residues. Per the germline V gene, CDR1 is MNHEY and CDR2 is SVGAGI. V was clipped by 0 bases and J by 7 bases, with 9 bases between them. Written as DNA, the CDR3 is TGTGCCAGCAGTTACTCGAAGGGCGGCGGGGAGCTGTTTTTT. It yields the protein CASSYSKGGGELFF.

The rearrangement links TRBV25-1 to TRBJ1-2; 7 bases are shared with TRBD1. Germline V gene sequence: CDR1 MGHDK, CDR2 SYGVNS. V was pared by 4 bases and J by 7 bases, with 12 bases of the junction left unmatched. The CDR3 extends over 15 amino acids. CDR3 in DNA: TGTGCCAGCAGTGCCCCGGGACAGCGGACCTCTGGCTACACCTTC. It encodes CASSAPGQRTSGYTF.

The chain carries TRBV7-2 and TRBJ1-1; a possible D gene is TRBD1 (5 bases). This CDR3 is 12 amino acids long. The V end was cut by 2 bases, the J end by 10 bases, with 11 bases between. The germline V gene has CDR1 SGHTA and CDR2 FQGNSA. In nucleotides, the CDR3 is TGTGCCAGCAGCTTAATGGGGGGTCGAGCTTTCTTT. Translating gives CASSLMGGRAFF.

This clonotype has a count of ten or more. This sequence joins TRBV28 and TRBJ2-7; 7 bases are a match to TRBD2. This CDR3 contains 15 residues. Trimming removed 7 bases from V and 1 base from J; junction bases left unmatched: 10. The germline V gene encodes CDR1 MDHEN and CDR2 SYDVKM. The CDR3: CASTKRDYTSYEQYF. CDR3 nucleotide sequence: TGTGCCAGCACCAAGCGGGACTACACATCCTACGAGCAGTACTTC.

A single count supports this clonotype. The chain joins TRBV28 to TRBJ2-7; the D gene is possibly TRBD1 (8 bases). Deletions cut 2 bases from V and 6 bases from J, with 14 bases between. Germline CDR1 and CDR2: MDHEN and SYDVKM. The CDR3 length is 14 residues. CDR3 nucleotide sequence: TGTGCCAGCAGTTTAGAACAGGGGGGGGGCGAGCAGTACTTC. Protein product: CASSLEQGGGEQYF.

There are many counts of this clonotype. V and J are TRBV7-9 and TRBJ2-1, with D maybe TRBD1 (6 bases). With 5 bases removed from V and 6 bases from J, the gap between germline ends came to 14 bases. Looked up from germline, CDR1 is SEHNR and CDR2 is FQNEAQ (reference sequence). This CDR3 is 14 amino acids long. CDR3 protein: CASSGTGTPNEQFF. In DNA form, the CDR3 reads TGTGCCAGCAGCGGTACCGGGACACCCAATGAGCAGTTCTTC.

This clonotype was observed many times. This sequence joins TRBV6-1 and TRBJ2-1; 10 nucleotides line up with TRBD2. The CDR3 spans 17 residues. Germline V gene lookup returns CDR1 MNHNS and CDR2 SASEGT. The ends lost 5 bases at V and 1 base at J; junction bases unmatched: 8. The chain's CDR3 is CASSSSTSGYSYNEQFF. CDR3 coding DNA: TGTGCCAGCAGTTCATCGACTAGCGGGTATTCCTACAATGAGCAGTTCTTC.

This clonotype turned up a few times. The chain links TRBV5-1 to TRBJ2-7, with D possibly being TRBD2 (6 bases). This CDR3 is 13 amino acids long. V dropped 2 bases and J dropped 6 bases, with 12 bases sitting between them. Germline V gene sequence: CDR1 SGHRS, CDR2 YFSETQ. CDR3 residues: CASSLSNGGEQYF. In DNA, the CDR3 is TGCGCCAGCAGCTTAAGCAACGGGGGCGAGCAGTACTTC.

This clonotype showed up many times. The CDR3 sequence: CASSEIGETQYF. DNA for the CDR3: TGTGCCAGCAGTGAGATTGGAGAGACCCAGTACTTC. The V and J genes are TRBV2 and TRBJ2-5; D is undetermined. This CDR3 has 12 amino acids. V lost 3 bases, J lost 4 bases, and 6 bases lay in between. The germline gives CDR1 SNHLY, CDR2 FYNNEI.